The 30 T cell receptor beta chains below were found in one sample sequenced in a study of blood T cell repertoires in COVID-19. Sequenced by immunoSEQ multiplex PCR; TCRdb stores in-frame clones only, minus some. The sample consists of under 250,000 clones, 85% of them appearing once. The sample was PBMCs or T cells enriched from blood (not recorded which). The origin of the receptors is a woman in her 50s with acute COVID-19.

The V gene is TRBV5-1, the J gene TRBJ1-2; D uncertain. The CDR3 is 13 residues long. Trimming shortened V by 6 bases and J by 1 base, and 10 bases separated the two germline ends. Germline V gives CDR1 SGHRS, CDR2 YFSETQ. CDR3 sequence (DNA): TGCGCCAGCACCGGAGAGAATAACTATGGCTACACCTTC. The encoded protein is CASTGENNYGYTF.

The rearrangement joins TRBV10-3 to TRBJ2-2; D is unresolved. Trimming cost V 0 bases and J 4 bases, with 9 bases left between them. The germline CDR1 and CDR2 sequences are ENHRY and SYGVKD. This CDR3 has 15 residues. The CDR3 sequence: CAISESVSGTGELFF. As DNA, the CDR3 is TGTGCCATCAGTGAGTCGGTCTCGGGCACCGGGGAGCTGTTTTTT.

The genes are TRBV9 and TRBJ1-3; 9 positions match TRBD1. The CDR3 consists of 17 residues. After removal of 2 bases from V and 0 bases from J, the junction contained 6 bases not matched to a gene. CDR1 and CDR2 (germline): SGDLS, YYNGEE. CDR3 region: CASSVYPDRGSGNTIYF. In DNA, the CDR3 is TGTGCCAGCAGCGTTTATCCGGACAGGGGCTCTGGAAACACCATATATTTT. The whole variable domain, filled in from reference TRBV9 and TRBJ1-3, reads DSGVTQTPKHLITATGQRVTLRCSPRSGDLSVYWYQQSLDQGLQFLIQYYNGEERAKGNILERFSAQQFPDLHSELNLSSLELGDSALYFCASSVYPDRGSGNTIYFGEGSWLTVV.

V and J are TRBV30 and TRBJ2-3; TRBD2 might be the D (5 bases). V lost 1 base and J lost 5, with 16 bases in between. The germline CDR1 and CDR2 sequences are GTSNPN and SVGIG (reference sequence). The CDR3 covers 15 residues. The CDR3 bases are TGTGCCTGGAGTGGGGTGCCGGGGAACAAAGATACGCAGTATTTT. Protein product: CAWSGVPGNKDTQYF.

This clone appeared a single time. The genes are TRBV7-8 and TRBJ2-1; D gene ambiguous. V was trimmed by 2 bases and J by 0 bases, leaving 11 bases between them. The V gene's germline CDR1 is SGHVS and CDR2 FQNEAQ. The CDR3 is 16 amino acids. The CDR3 DNA sequence: TGTGCCAGCAGCTTACTCGCGCGGATCTCCTACAATGAGCAGTTCTTC. It translates to CASSLLARISYNEQFF.

V and J are TRBV2 and TRBJ1-1; 7 nucleotides agree with TRBD1. V dropped 8 bases and J dropped 1; count of bases not matched to a gene: 22. CDR3 length: 19 residues. The germline CDR1 and CDR2 sequences are SNHLY and FYNNEI. The CDR3: CASRNSGTALPSANTEAFF. The CDR3 nucleotides are TGTGCCAGCCGCAACTCCGGGACAGCCCTCCCTTCGGCGAACACTGAAGCTTTCTTT.

To note about this clone: A junction boundary mismatches the germline segment, possibly from a read error. This rearrangement joins TRBV30 to TRBJ1-1; D is undetermined. The germline V gene has CDR1 GTSNPN and CDR2 SVGIG (reference sequence). The CDR3 covers 11 residues. The CDR3 DNA is TGTGCCTGGAGCAGGCCATTGCTGAGTAAGTTT. Translation: CAWSRPLLSKF.

This clone was recorded a few times. The rearrangement joins TRBV25-1 to TRBJ1-1; D perhaps matches TRBD1 (6 bases). Germline V lookup: CDR1 MGHDK, CDR2 SYGVNS. Trimming left V 3 bases short and J 1 base short, with 12 bases between. CDR3 length: 15 amino acids. CDR3 sequence reads: CASSEWGHKNTEAFF. The CDR3, as DNA: TGTGCCAGCAGTGAGTGGGGACATAAGAACACTGAAGCTTTCTTT.

CDR3 residues: CASSPGQGLNTEAFF. DNA for the CDR3: TGTGCCAGCTCACCAGGACAGGGATTGAACACTGAAGCTTTCTTT. The rearrangement links TRBV18 to TRBJ1-1; 8 bases fit TRBD1. CDR1 and CDR2 from the germline V gene are KGHSH and LQKENI. J was trimmed by 0 bases and V by 2 bases; bases with no gene match: 2. The CDR3 consists of 15 residues. Full variable domain (outside the CDR3, taken from reference TRBV18 and TRBJ1-1): NAGVMQNPRHLVRRRGQEARLRCSPMKGHSHVYWYRQLPEEGLKFMVYLQKENIIDESGMPKERFSAEFPKEGPSILRIQQVVRGDSAAYFCASSPGQGLNTEAFFGQGTRLTVV.

This clone was seen just once. The rearrangement uses TRBV19 and TRBJ1-1, with TRBD1 matching over 7 bases. The CDR3 runs 13 residues. The germline V gene has CDR1 LNHDA and CDR2 SQIVND (reference sequence). Trimming cost V 4 bases and J 6 bases; bases outside gene matches: 5. CDR3 sequence reads: CASSKDRLAEAFF. In DNA, the CDR3 is TGTGCCAGTAGTAAGGACAGGCTTGCTGAAGCTTTCTTT.

V is TRBV6-5 and J is TRBJ1-5; 9 bases are shared with TRBD1. This CDR3 has 14 amino acids. The trim removed 6 bases at V and 5 bases at J, leaving 5 bases unmatched. Looked up from germline, CDR1 is MNHEY and CDR2 is SVGAGI. For the CDR3, the DNA is TGTGCCAGCAGCGGGACAGGGAAGGATCAGCCCCAGCATTTT. The encoded protein is CASSGTGKDQPQHF.

At least ten counts were recorded for this clone. The chain uses TRBV7-2 and TRBJ1-3, with 7 nucleotides matching TRBD1. V gave up 5 bases and J gave up 2 bases; unmatched junction bases: 6. This CDR3 is 15 amino acids long. Germline V lookup: CDR1 SGHTA, CDR2 FQGNSA. The CDR3 bases are TGTGCCAGCAGCACATACAGGGGAACTGGAAACACCATATATTTT. Residues: CASSTYRGTGNTIYF. The full variable domain, in which reference TRBV7-2 and TRBJ1-3 provide the parts outside the CDR3, is GAGVSQSPSNKVTEKGKDVELRCDPISGHTALYWYRQSLGQGLEFLIYFQGNSAPDKSGLPSDRFSAERTGGSVSTLTIQRTQQEDSAVYLCASSTYRGTGNTIYFGEGSWLTVV.

The chain is built from TRBV5-1 and TRBJ1-2; D gene unclear. The CDR3 loop spans 14 amino acids. Germline V gene data show CDR1 as SGHRS and CDR2 as YFSETQ. V lost 0 bases, J lost 7 bases, and 13 bases lay in between. The CDR3 sequence: CASSLAVSPPGYTF. The CDR3 DNA sequence: TGCGCCAGCAGCTTGGCCGTGTCCCCCCCTGGCTACACCTTC.

For the CDR3, the DNA is TGCGCCAGCAGCCAAGAAAGAGTCTCCGGCGAGCAGTACTTC. Translated: CASSQERVSGEQYF. The chain combines TRBV4-1 with TRBJ2-7; no firm D call. Per germline, CDR1 MGHRA and CDR2 YSYEKL. This CDR3 is 14 amino acids long. V lost 0 bases and J lost 6, with 12 bases in between.

The chain's CDR3 is CAWSVPGAQPQHF. CDR3 sequence (DNA): TGTGCCTGGAGTGTACCAGGGGCGCAGCCCCAGCATTTT. The chain links TRBV30 to TRBJ1-5, with a weak D call TRBD1 (6 bases). V gave up 0 bases and J gave up 7 bases, with 10 bases separating them. Germline CDR1 reads GTSNPN; CDR2 reads SVGIG (reference sequence). This CDR3 comprises 13 residues.

This chain joins TRBV27 and TRBJ1-1, with a weak D call TRBD1 (5 bases). CDR3 length equals 13 residues. V lost 9 bases to trimming and J lost 0 bases, with 11 bases between them. From germline, CDR1 is MNHEY and CDR2 SMNVEV (reference sequence). For the CDR3, the DNA is TGTGCCAGGCGTGGAGGGGTGAACACTGAAGCTTTCTTT. Amino acids: CARRGGVNTEAFF.

The rearrangement uses TRBV6-2 or TRBV6-3 and TRBJ1-5; TRBD1 might be the D (6 bases). This CDR3 is 17 amino acids long. Trimming took off 2 bases at V and 7 bases at J, with 21 bases between the two ends. Looked up from germline, CDR1 is MNHEY and CDR2 is SVGEGT. CDR3 in DNA: TGTGCCAGCAGTTACGCTCAAGGCAGGGGAACGTACCAGCCCCAGCATTTT. Encoded protein: CASSYAQGRGTYQPQHF.

This clone has only one observation. J is TRBJ1-2 and V is TRBV10-3; D gene ambiguous. Germline V gives CDR1 ENHRY, CDR2 SYGVKD. The V end was cut by 3 bases, the J end by 4 bases, with 18 bases between. CDR3 size: 16 residues. This CDR3 reads CAISDPTRVRGYGYTF. The CDR3 DNA sequence: TGTGCCATCAGTGACCCCACACGGGTCCGTGGCTATGGCTACACCTTC.

The chain uses TRBV19 and TRBJ1-3; 7 nucleotides match TRBD1. CDR1 is LNHDA and CDR2 is SQIVND in the germline V gene (reference sequence). Unmatched junction bases numbered 4, after V lost 3 bases and J lost 2 bases. The CDR3 covers 15 residues. CDR3 region: CASSIWDSPGNTIYF. The DNA for the CDR3 is TGTGCCAGTAGTATTTGGGACAGTCCTGGAAACACCATATATTTT.

The CDR3 sequence: CASSLAGSGGLNTQYF. CDR3 sequence (DNA): TGTGCCAGCAGCTTAGCAGGTAGCGGGGGGTTAAATACGCAGTATTTT. This chain uses TRBV11-2 with TRBJ2-3, with 10 bases aligning to TRBD2. Trimming at V came to 1 base and at J to 7 bases, leaving 8 bases not matched to a gene. Per germline, CDR1 SGHAT and CDR2 FQNNGV. The CDR3 sequence is 16 residues long.

The V and J genes are TRBV7-2 and TRBJ1-2; a possible D gene is TRBD1 (6 bases). The CDR3 consists of 13 residues. V was shortened by 8 bases and J by 4 bases, with 14 bases between the two germline ends. Germline lookup yields CDR1 SGHTA and CDR2 FQGNSA. The CDR3 DNA follows: TGTGCCAGCGCCACGGGACAAGGCTATGGCTACACCTTC. It specifies CASATGQGYGYTF. The entire variable domain, with the rest obtained from reference TRBV7-2 and TRBJ1-2, is as follows: GAGVSQSPSNKVTEKGKDVELRCDPISGHTALYWYRQSLGQGLEFLIYFQGNSAPDKSGLPSDRFSAERTGGSVSTLTIQRTQQEDSAVYLCASATGQGYGYTFGSGTRLTVV.

The chain recombines TRBV18 with TRBJ2-7, with TRBD2 identical over 14 bases. Germline-derived CDR1 and CDR2 are KGHSH and LQKENI. After removal of 6 bases from V and 1 base from J, the junction contained 11 bases not matched to a gene. The CDR3 has 18 amino acids. In DNA, the CDR3 is TGTGCCAGCTCCCGAGGACTAGCGGGGGGTCATTGGTCCTACGAGCAGTACTTC. This encodes CASSRGLAGGHWSYEQYF.

The chain links TRBV2 to TRBJ1-1; TRBD1 matches 7 bases. With 3 bases clipped from V and 12 bases from J, the junction kept 4 bases outside the gene matches. In germline, CDR1 is SNHLY, CDR2 FYNNEI. The CDR3 runs 11 residues. The CDR3, as DNA: TGTGCCAGCAGTGAGAGGGGGCTCTCTTTCTTT. This gives the protein CASSERGLSFF.

The V gene is TRBV4-3, the J gene TRBJ1-2, with TRBD1 matching 8 bases. V gave up 1 base and J gave up 2 bases; unmatched junction bases: 3. Germline V CDR1 and CDR2: LGHNA, YSLEER. There are 15 residues in the CDR3. CDR3 sequence reads: CASSQGGQVNYGYTF. The DNA for the CDR3 is TGCGCCAGCAGCCAAGGGGGACAGGTCAACTATGGCTACACCTTC.

This sequence joins TRBV4-1 and TRBJ1-4; a possible D gene is TRBD1 (6 bases). Deletions cut 7 bases from V and 12 bases from J, with 21 bases between. CDR1 and CDR2 from the germline V gene are MGHRA and YSYEKL. The CDR3 sequence is 14 residues long. CDR3 nucleotide sequence: TGCGCCAGCACCTGGGACATCGGCGGGGGTGAACTGTTTTTT. Translated: CASTWDIGGGELFF.

The gene calls are TRBV6-2 or TRBV6-3 and TRBJ1-6; 9 nucleotides match TRBD1. The CDR3 extends over 17 amino acids. Germline V gene lookup returns CDR1 MNHEY and CDR2 SVGEGT. The V segment lost 5 bases and the J segment 0 bases; nucleotides outside the gene matches: 5. The CDR3 here is CASSPGQGFSYNSPLHF. CDR3 in DNA: TGTGCCAGCAGTCCGGGACAGGGTTTCTCCTATAATTCACCCCTCCACTTT.

The CDR3 coding sequence is TGTGCCAGCAGCTTAGAGGGAGAGGAGGCTTTCTTT. Protein: CASSLEGEEAFF. This chain uses TRBV7-9 with TRBJ1-1, with unresolved D. CDR1 and CDR2 from the germline V gene are SEHNR and FQNEAQ (reference sequence). The V gene lost 1 base and the J gene lost 11 bases, with 11 bases spanning the gap. CDR3 length: 12 amino acids.

The chain combines TRBV18 with TRBJ1-4; 8 bases match TRBD1. The germline V gene encodes CDR1 KGHSH and CDR2 LQKENI. The length of the CDR3 is 15 residues. V dropped 5 bases and J dropped 2; count of bases not matched to a gene: 4. CDR3 coding DNA: TGTGCCAGCTCAGCCCAGGGGGCCACTAATGAAAAACTGTTTTTT. This sequence encodes CASSAQGATNEKLFF. Using reference TRBV18 and TRBJ1-4 for the parts outside the CDR3, the full variable domain is NAGVMQNPRHLVRRRGQEARLRCSPMKGHSHVYWYRQLPEEGLKFMVYLQKENIIDESGMPKERFSAEFPKEGPSILRIQQVVRGDSAAYFCASSAQGATNEKLFFGSGTQLSVL.

CDR3 sequence: CASSSQGSEQFF. Written as DNA, the CDR3 is TGCGCCAGCAGCTCCCAAGGGAGCGAGCAGTTCTTC. The chain has TRBV5-1 and TRBJ2-1, with a possible D match to TRBD2 (5 bases). The CDR3 loop spans 12 amino acids. Trimming took off 3 bases at V and 10 bases at J, with 11 bases between the two ends. Germline CDR1 is SGHRS and CDR2 is YFSETQ. The whole variable domain, remainder taken from reference TRBV5-1 and TRBJ2-1, is KAGVTQTPRYLIKTRGQQVTLSCSPISGHRSVSWYQQTPGQGLQFLFEYFSETQRNKGNFPGRFSGRQFSNSRSEMNVSTLELGDSALYLCASSSQGSEQFFGPGTRLTVL.

This chain uses TRBV11-2 with TRBJ1-2; 7 bases are shared with TRBD1. Germline-derived CDR1 and CDR2 are SGHAT and FQNNGV. V lost 2 bases and J lost 7; bases outside the gene matches: 4. This CDR3 region has 13 residues. This CDR3 reads CASSLIGGRGYTF. DNA for the CDR3: TGTGCCAGCAGCTTAATAGGGGGCCGTGGCTACACCTTC.